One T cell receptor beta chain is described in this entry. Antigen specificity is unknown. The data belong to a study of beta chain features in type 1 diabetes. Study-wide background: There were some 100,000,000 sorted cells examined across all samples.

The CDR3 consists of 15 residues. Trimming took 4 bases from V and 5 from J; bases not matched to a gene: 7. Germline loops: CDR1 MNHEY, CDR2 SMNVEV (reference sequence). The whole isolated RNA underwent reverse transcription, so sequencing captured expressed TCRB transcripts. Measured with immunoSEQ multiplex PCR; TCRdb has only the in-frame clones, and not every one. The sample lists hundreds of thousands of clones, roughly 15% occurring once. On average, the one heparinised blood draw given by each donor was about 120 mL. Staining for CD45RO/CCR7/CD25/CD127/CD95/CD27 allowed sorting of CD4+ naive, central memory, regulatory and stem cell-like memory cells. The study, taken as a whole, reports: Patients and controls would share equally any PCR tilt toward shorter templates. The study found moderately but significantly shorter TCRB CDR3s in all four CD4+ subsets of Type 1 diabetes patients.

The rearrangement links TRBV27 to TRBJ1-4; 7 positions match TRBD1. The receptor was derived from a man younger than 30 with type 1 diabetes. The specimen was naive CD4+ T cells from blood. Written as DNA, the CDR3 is TGTGCCAGCAGTTCGACAGGGCAGAGGAATGAAAAACTGTTTTTT. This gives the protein CASSSTGQRNEKLFF. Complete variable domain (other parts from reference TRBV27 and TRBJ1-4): EAQVTQNPRYLITVTGKKLTVTCSQNMNHEYMSWYRQDPGLGLRQIYYSMNVEVTDKGDVPEGYKVSRKEKRNFPLILESPSPNQTSLYFCASSSTGQRNEKLFFGSGTQLSVL.